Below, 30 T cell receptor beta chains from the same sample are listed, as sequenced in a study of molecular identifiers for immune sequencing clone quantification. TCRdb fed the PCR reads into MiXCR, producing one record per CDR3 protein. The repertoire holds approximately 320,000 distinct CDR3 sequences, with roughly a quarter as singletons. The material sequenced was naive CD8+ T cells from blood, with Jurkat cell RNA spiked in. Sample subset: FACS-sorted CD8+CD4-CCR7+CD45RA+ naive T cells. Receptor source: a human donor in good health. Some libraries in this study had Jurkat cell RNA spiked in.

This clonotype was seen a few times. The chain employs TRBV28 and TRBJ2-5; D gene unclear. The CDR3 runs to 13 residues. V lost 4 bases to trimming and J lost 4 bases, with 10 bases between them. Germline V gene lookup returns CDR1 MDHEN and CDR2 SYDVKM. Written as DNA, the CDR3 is TGTGCCAGCAGTTCAAACCCTCGAGAGACCCAGTACTTC. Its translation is CASSSNPRETQYF.

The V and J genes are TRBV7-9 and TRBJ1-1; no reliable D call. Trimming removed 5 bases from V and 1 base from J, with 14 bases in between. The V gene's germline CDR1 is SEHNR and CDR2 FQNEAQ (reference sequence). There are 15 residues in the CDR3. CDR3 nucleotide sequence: TGTGCCAGCAGCCGCCCACCCGCAGGGAACACTGAAGCTTTCTTT. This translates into CASSRPPAGNTEAFF.

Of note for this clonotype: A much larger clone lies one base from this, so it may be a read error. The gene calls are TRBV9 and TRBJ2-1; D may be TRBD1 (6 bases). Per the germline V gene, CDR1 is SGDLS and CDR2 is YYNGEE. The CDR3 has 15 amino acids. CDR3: CASSPRQGNDNERFF. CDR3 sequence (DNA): TGTGCCAGCAGCCCACGTCAGGGGAATGACAATGAGCGGTTCTTC. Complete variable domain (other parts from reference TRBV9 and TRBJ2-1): DSGVTQTPKHLITATGQRVTLRCSPRSGDLSVYWYQQSLDQGLQFLIQYYNGEERAKGNILERFSAQQFPDLHSELNLSSLELGDSALYFCASSPRQGNDNERFFGPGTRLTVL.

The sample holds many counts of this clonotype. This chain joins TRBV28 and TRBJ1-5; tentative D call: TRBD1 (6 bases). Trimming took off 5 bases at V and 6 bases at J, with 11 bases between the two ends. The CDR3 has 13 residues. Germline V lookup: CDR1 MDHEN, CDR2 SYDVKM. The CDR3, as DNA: TGTGCCAGCAGTCCCGGGACAACTCAGCCCCAGCATTTT. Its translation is CASSPGTTQPQHF.

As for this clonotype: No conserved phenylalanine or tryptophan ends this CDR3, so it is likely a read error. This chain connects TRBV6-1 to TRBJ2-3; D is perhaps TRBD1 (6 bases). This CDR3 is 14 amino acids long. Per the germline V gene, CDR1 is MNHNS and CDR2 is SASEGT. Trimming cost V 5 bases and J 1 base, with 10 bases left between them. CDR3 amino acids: CASSFKGGTDTQYS. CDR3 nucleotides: TGTGCCAGCAGTTTTAAGGGGGGCACAGATACGCAGTATTCT.

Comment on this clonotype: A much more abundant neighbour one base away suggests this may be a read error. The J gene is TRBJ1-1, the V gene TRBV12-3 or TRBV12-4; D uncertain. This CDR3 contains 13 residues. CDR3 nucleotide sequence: TGTGCCTGCAGACTGTACATGAACACTGAAGCTTTCTTT. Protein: CACRLYMNTEAFF.

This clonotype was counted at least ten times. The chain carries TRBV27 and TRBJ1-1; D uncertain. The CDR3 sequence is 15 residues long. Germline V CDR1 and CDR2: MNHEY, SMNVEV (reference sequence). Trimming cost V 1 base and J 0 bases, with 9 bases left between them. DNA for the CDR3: TGTGCCAGCAGTTTATATGGGAGACTGAACACTGAAGCTTTCTTT. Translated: CASSLYGRLNTEAFF.

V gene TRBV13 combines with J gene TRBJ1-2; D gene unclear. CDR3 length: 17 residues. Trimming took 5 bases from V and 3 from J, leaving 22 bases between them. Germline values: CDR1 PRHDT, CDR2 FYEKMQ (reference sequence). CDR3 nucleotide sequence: TGTGCCAGCAGCCCAACCCTGCCGGCCATAACTGACTATGGCTACACCTTC. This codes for CASSPTLPAITDYGYTF.

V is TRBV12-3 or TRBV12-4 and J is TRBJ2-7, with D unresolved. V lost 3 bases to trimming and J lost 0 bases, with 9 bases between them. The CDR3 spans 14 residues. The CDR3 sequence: CASSFSLSSYEQYF. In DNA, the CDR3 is TGTGCCAGCAGTTTTTCGTTGAGCTCCTACGAGCAGTACTTC.

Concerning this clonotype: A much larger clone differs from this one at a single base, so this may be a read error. CDR3 bases: TGTGCCTGGGGTACCAGGGACAGGGGATGGACTGAAGCTTTCTTT. It is translated as CAWGTRDRGWTEAFF. The chain is built from TRBV30 and TRBJ1-1, with 10 bases aligning to TRBD1. Trimming removed 5 bases from V and 5 bases from J; junction bases left unmatched: 11. The CDR3 has 15 residues. Germline V gene sequence: CDR1 GTSNPN, CDR2 SVGIG (reference sequence).

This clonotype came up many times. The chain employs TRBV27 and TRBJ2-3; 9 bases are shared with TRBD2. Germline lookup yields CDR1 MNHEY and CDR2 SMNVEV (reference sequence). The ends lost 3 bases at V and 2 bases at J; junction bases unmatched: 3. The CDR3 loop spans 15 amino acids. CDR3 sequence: CASSFLAGVTDTQYF. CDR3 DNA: TGTGCCAGCAGTTTCTTAGCGGGGGTCACAGATACGCAGTATTTT.

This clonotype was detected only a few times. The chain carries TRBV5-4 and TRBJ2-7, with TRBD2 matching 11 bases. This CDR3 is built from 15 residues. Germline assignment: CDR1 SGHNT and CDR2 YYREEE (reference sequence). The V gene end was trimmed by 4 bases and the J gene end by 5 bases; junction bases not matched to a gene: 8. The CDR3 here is CASSLGTSGGDEQYF. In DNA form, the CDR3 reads TGTGCCAGCAGCCTCGGCACTAGCGGGGGCGACGAGCAGTACTTC.

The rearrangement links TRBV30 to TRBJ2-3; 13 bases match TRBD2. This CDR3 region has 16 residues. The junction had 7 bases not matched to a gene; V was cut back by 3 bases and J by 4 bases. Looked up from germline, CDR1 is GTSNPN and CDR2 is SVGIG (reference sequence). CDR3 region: CAWRLAGGRVSDTQYF. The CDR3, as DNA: TGTGCCTGGAGACTAGCGGGGGGGCGAGTGTCAGATACGCAGTATTTT.

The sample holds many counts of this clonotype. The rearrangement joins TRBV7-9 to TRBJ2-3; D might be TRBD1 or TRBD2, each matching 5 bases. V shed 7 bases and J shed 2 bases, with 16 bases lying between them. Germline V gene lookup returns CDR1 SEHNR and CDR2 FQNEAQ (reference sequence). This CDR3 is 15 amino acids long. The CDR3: CASNPRGELTDTQYF. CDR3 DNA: TGTGCCAGCAACCCCCGAGGGGAGCTCACAGATACGCAGTATTTT.

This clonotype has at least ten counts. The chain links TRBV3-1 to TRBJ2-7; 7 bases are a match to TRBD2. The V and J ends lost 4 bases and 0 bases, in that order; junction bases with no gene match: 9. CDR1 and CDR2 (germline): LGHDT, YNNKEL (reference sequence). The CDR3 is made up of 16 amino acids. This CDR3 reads CASSPAGPAPSYEQYF. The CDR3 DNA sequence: TGTGCCAGCAGCCCAGCGGGACCGGCCCCCTCCTACGAGCAGTACTTC.

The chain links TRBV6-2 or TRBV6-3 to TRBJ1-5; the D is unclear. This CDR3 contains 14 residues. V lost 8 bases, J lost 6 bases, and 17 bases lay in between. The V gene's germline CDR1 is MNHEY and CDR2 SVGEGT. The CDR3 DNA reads TGTGCCAGCGTTCCTGCCTTGGGTATTCAGCCCCAGCATTTT. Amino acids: CASVPALGIQPQHF.

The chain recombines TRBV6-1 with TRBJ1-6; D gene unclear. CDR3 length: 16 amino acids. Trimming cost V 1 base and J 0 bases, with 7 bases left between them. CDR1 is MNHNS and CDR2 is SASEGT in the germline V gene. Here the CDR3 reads CASSEGRGSYNSPLHF. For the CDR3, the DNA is TGTGCCAGCAGTGAAGGACGGGGCTCCTATAATTCACCCCTCCACTTT.

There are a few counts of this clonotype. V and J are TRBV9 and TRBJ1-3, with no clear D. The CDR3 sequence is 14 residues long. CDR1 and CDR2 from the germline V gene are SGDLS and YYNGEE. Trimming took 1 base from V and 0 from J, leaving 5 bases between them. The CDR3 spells CASSVNPSGNTIYF. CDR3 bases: TGTGCCAGCAGCGTAAATCCCTCTGGAAACACCATATATTTT.

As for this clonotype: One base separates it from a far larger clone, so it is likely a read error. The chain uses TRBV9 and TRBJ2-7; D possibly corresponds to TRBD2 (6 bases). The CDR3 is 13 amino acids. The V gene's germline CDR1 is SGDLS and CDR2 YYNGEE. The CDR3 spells CAGSPPGAYEQYF. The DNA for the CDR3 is TGTGCCGGCAGCCCCCCGGGGGCCTACGAGCAGTACTTC.

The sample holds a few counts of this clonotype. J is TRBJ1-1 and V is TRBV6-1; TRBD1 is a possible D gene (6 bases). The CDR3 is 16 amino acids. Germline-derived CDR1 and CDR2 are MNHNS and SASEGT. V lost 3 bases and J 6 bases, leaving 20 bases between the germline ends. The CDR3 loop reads CASSEVGGASSAEAFF. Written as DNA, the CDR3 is TGTGCCAGCAGTGAGGTCGGGGGCGCCTCATCGGCTGAAGCTTTCTTT.

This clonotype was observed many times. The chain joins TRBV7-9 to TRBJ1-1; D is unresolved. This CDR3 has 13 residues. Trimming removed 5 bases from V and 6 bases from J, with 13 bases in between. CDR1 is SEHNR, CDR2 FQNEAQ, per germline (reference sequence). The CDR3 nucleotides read TGTGCCAGCAGCCCACCAGGATACCCTGAAGCTTTCTTT. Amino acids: CASSPPGYPEAFF.

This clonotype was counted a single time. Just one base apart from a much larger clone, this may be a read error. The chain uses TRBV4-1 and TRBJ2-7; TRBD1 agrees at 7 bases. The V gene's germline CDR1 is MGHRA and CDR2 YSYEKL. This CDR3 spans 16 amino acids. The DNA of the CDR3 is TGCGTCAGCAGCCAAGACAGGGCCCTGAGCTCCTACGAGCAGTACTTC. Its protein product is CVSSQDRALSSYEQYF.

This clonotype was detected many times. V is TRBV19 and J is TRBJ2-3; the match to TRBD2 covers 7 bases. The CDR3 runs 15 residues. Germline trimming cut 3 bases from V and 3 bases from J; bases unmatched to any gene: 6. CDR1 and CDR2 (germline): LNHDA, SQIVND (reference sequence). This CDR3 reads CASSISAGLTDTQYF. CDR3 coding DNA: TGTGCCAGTAGTATTTCAGCGGGGTTGACAGATACGCAGTATTTT.

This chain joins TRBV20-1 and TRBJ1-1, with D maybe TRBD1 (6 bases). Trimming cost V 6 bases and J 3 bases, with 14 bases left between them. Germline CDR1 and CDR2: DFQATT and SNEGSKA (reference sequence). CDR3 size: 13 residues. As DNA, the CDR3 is TGCAGTGCCTCTTGGACAGACTACACTGAAGCTTTCTTT. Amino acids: CSASWTDYTEAFF.

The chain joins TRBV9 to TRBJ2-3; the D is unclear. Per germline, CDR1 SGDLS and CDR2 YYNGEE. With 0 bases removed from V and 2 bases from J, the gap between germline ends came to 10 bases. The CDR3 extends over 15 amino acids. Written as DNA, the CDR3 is TGTGCCAGCAGCGTAGATGTCAGTTTCACAGATACGCAGTATTTT. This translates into CASSVDVSFTDTQYF.

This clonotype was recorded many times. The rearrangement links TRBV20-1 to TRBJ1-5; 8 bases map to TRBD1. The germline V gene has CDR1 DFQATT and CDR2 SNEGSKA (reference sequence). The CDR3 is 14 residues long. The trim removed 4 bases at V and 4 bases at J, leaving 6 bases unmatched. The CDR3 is CSATRQGRNQPQHF. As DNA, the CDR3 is TGCAGTGCTACGAGACAGGGGAGGAATCAGCCCCAGCATTTT.

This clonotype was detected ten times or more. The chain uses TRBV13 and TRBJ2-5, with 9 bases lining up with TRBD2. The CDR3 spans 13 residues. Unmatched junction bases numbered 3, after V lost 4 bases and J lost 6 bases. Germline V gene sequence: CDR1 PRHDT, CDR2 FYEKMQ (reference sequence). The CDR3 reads CASSWGLAKTQYF. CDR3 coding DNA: TGTGCCAGCAGCTGGGGACTAGCAAAGACCCAGTACTTC.

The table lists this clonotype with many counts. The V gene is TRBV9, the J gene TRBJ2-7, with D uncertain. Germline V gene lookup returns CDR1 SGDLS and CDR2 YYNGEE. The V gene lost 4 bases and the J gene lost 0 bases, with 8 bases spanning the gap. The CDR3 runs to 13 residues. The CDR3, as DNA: TGTGCCAGCAGCCCGTGGCCCTCCTACGAGCAGTACTTC. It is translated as CASSPWPSYEQYF.

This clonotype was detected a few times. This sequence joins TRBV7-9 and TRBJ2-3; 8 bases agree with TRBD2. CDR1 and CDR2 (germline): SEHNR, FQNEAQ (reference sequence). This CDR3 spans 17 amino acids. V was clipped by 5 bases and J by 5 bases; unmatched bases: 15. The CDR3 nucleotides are TGTGCCAGCAGCCCCCGTCTATCCAGCGCGGGGGGAGATACGCAGTATTTT. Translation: CASSPRLSSAGGDTQYF.

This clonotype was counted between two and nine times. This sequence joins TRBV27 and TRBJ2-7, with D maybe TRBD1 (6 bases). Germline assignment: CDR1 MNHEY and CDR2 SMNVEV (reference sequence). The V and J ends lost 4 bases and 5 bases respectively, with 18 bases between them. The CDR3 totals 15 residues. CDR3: CASSSLNRAEDEQYF. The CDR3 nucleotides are TGTGCCAGCAGTTCCCTGAACAGGGCCGAGGACGAGCAGTACTTC.